These T cell receptor beta chains were read from a single sample in a study of T cell responses to AZD1222 COVID-19 vaccine. Repertoires were generated with immunoSEQ multiplex PCR, while TCRdb's copy carries only in-frame clones and drops some. This sample has about 130,000 clones, with about 94% found just once. Source: peripheral blood, taken on day 0 of AZD1222 vaccination. All receptors derive from an adult in good health. Both conserved end residues are part of each CDR3. The D gene is left open where the match is weak. Expanded clones get a size class; other rows say once, few or many, or leave the size out.

D: .
V: TRBV7-9
J: TRBJ1-2
size: .
DNA: TGTGCCAGCAGCTTAGCGGGGGAGGAAGGCTATGGCTACACCTTC
CDR3: CASSLAGEEGYGYTF

D: .
V: TRBV19
J: TRBJ2-3
size: .
DNA: TGTGCCAGTAGTATAGATCCCTCCCTAGCGCAATGCACAGATACGCAGTATTTT
CDR3: CASSIDPSLAQCTDTQYF

D: .
V: TRBV11-2
J: TRBJ2-3
size: .
DNA: TGTGCCAGCAGCCCTAGCCCGGGCCGCACAGATACGCAGTATTTT
CDR3: CASSPSPGRTDTQYF

D: .
V: TRBV27
J: TRBJ1-1
size: .
DNA: TGTGCCAGCAGTTTAAGCCTGAACACTGAAGCTTTCTTT
CDR3: CASSLSLNTEAFF

D: TRBD2
V: TRBV7-9
J: TRBJ2-7
size: .
DNA: TGTGCCAGCAGCTTATCCGGACTAGCGGGAGACGAGCAGTACTTC
CDR3: CASSLSGLAGDEQYF

D: TRBD1
V: TRBV18
J: TRBJ2-1
size: once
DNA: TGTGCCAGCTCACCACCGTACGGGACAGAGAAGTACAATGAGCAGTTCTTC
CDR3: CASSPPYGTEKYNEQFF

D: .
V: TRBV15
J: TRBJ1-2
size: .
DNA: TGTGCCACCAGCAGAGACAGGGAGAGTGGTGGCTACACCTTC
CDR3: CATSRDRESGGYTF

D: .
V: TRBV4-1
J: TRBJ1-2
size: .
DNA: TGCGCCAGCAGCCGCGAGATGAGCAGCTATGGCTACACCTTC
CDR3: CASSREMSSYGYTF

D: .
V: TRBV30
J: TRBJ2-7
size: .
DNA: TGTGCCTGGAGTGTAGTTGGGAGGGAGCAGTACTTC
CDR3: CAWSVVGREQYF

D: TRBD1
V: TRBV19
J: TRBJ1-3
size: .
DNA: TGTGCCAGTAGTCGACAGGGCTCTGGAAACACCATATATTTT
CDR3: CASSRQGSGNTIYF

D: .
V: TRBV19
J: TRBJ2-1
size: .
DNA: TGTGCCAGTAGTTCCCAGCTCGAGACCAAGCAGTTCTTC
CDR3: CASSSQLETKQFF

D: .
V: TRBV18
J: TRBJ2-7
size: .
DNA: TGTGCCAGCTCAACCACTTCTCAGGGAAATGGCGAGCAGTACTTC
CDR3: CASSTTSQGNGEQYF

D: TRBD1
V: TRBV6-5
J: TRBJ1-2
size: .
DNA: TGTGCCAGCAATACAGGGGGCCGGTATGGCTACACCTTC
CDR3: CASNTGGRYGYTF

D: .
V: TRBV5-4
J: TRBJ1-5
size: .
DNA: TGTGCCAGCAGCTTCGGCGGACAAAGGCTTCATAGCAATCAGCCCCAGCATTTT
CDR3: CASSFGGQRLHSNQPQHF

D: .
V: TRBV3-1/TRBV3-2
J: TRBJ2-6
size: .
DNA: TGTGCCAGCAGCCAATGGGGGATCGGCTCTGGGGCCAACGTCCTGACTTTC
CDR3: CASSQWGIGSGANVLTF

D: TRBD2
V: TRBV6-2/TRBV6-3
J: TRBJ2-2
size: .
DNA: TGTGCCAGCAGCGACCGGCTAGCGGGAGTCGGTTTTAACACCGGGGAGCTGTTTTTT
CDR3: CASSDRLAGVGFNTGELFF

D: TRBD1
V: TRBV5-1
J: TRBJ1-2
size: .
DNA: TGCGCCAGCAGCTACGATGACAGGGTTAACTATGGCTACACCTTC
CDR3: CASSYDDRVNYGYTF

D: TRBD1
V: TRBV20-1
J: TRBJ2-1
size: .
DNA: TGCAGTGCTAGTCGGGACAGGGGAAATGAGCAGTTCTTC
CDR3: CSASRDRGNEQFF

D: .
V: TRBV29-1
J: TRBJ2-1
size: once
DNA: TGCAGCGTTGAAACGAATGAGCAGTTCTTC
CDR3: CSVETNEQFF

D: .
V: TRBV5-4
J: TRBJ2-2
size: .
DNA: TGTGCCAGCAGCTTGGGGGGGACCGGGGAGCTGTTTTTT
CDR3: CASSLGGTGELFF

D: .
V: TRBV6-1
J: TRBJ1-5
size: .
DNA: TGTGCCAGCAGTGAGTCACAGATCAATCAGCCCCAGCATTTT
CDR3: CASSESQINQPQHF

D: .
V: TRBV30
J: TRBJ2-7
size: .
DNA: TGTGCCTGGAGTGGAACAGGGTACGAGCAGTACTTC
CDR3: CAWSGTGYEQYF

D: .
V: TRBV14
J: TRBJ1-1
size: .
DNA: TGTGCCAGCAGCCCGAGGGGGGAAAACACTGAAGCTTTCTTT
CDR3: CASSPRGENTEAFF

D: .
V: TRBV30
J: TRBJ1-6
size: .
DNA: TGTGCCTGGAGTCCCTCCCCTCGGGGTCAGAGGGGCTCCTATAATTCACCCCTCCACTTT
CDR3: CAWSPSPRGQRGSYNSPLHF

D: .
V: TRBV23-1
J: TRBJ2-1
size: once
DNA: TGCGCCAGCAGTCAACCCGCCCCCCCGGCTAGTTGTTCCTACAATGAGCAGTTCTTC
CDR3: CASSQPAPPASCSYNEQFF

D: TRBD1
V: TRBV3-1/TRBV3-2
J: TRBJ1-3
size: .
DNA: TGTGCCAGCAGCCAAAGGGACAGTAGACGAGGAAACACCATATATTTT
CDR3: CASSQRDSRRGNTIYF

D: .
V: TRBV18
J: TRBJ1-1
size: .
DNA: TGTGCCAGCTCACCCTCAGTAGTAGCGATGAACACTGAAGCTTTCTTT
CDR3: CASSPSVVAMNTEAFF

D: .
V: TRBV12-3/TRBV12-4
J: TRBJ2-1
size: once
DNA: TGTGCCAGCAGTTTCGCAGGGATGAATGAGCAGTTCTTC
CDR3: CASSFAGMNEQFF

D: .
V: TRBV27
J: TRBJ2-7
size: .
DNA: TGTGCCAGCAGTTTAATAGGAGTCTCCTACGAGCAGTACTTC
CDR3: CASSLIGVSYEQYF

D: TRBD1
V: TRBV5-6
J: TRBJ1-1
size: .
DNA: TGTGCCAGCAGCTTGGGGACAGGGAACACTGAAGCTTTCTTT
CDR3: CASSLGTGNTEAFF

D: .
V: TRBV7-3
J: TRBJ2-2
size: .
DNA: TGTGCCAGCAGCTTAACGAGTGAGCATACCGGGGAGCTGTTTTTT
CDR3: CASSLTSEHTGELFF

D: .
V: TRBV3-1/TRBV3-2
J: TRBJ1-2
size: .
DNA: TGTGCCAGCACAACCCATGGCTACACCTTC
CDR3: CASTTHGYTF

D: .
V: TRBV6-1
J: TRBJ1-1
size: .
DNA: TGTGCCAGCAGCGAAGGCCCGGGGGAAGGGGGCACTGAAGCTTTCTTT
CDR3: CASSEGPGEGGTEAFF

D: .
V: TRBV11-3
J: TRBJ1-4
size: .
DNA: TGTGCCAGCAGCGGGGGATTTTGTTACATTTTAGCAACTAATGAAAAACTGTTTTTT
CDR3: CASSGGFCYILATNEKLFF

D: TRBD1
V: TRBV5-5
J: TRBJ1-1
size: .
DNA: TGTGCCAGCAGCTCAAGGGACAGGGAAAACACTGAAGCTTTCTTT
CDR3: CASSSRDRENTEAFF

D: TRBD2
V: TRBV3-1/TRBV3-2
J: TRBJ2-2
size: few
DNA: TGTGCCAGCAGCCCACTACGCCGAGCGGGACTAGCGGGAGAATCGGACACCGGGGAGCTGTTTTTT
CDR3: CASSPLRRAGLAGESDTGELFF

D: .
V: TRBV6-2/TRBV6-3
J: TRBJ2-1
size: .
DNA: TGTGCCAGCAGTCCGACTAACAATGAGCAGTTCTTC
CDR3: CASSPTNNEQFF

D: .
V: TRBV3-1/TRBV3-2
J: TRBJ2-7
size: .
DNA: TGTGCCAGCAGCCAAGTTGGTGCAGGGGAACACGAGCAGTACTTC
CDR3: CASSQVGAGEHEQYF

D: .
V: TRBV6-2/TRBV6-3
J: TRBJ2-1
size: .
DNA: TGTGCCAGCAGTTTTACTCCCCCCGTACCCCTTGAGCAGTTCTTC
CDR3: CASSFTPPVPLEQFF

D: TRBD2
V: TRBV7-8
J: TRBJ2-1
size: once
DNA: TGTGCCAGCAGCTTAAGGGCGGGAGGTTTGGATGAGCAGTTCTTC
CDR3: CASSLRAGGLDEQFF

D: .
V: TRBV2
J: TRBJ1-5
size: .
DNA: TGTGCCAGCAGTGAAACGCGGGCTGGTGGTCAGCCCCAGCATTTT
CDR3: CASSETRAGGQPQHF

D: .
V: TRBV20-1
J: TRBJ1-2
size: .
DNA: TGCAGTGCTAGAGGGACAGTAGGCGACACCTTC
CDR3: CSARGTVGDTF

D: .
V: TRBV6-5
J: TRBJ1-3
size: .
DNA: TGTGCCAGTGGGGGAGGAGGAAACACCATATATTTT
CDR3: CASGGGGNTIYF

D: .
V: TRBV6-5
J: TRBJ2-1
size: .
DNA: TGTGCCAGCAGTAGAGGCAGTTTCTCCTACAATGAGCAGTTCTTC
CDR3: CASSRGSFSYNEQFF

D: .
V: TRBV6-1
J: TRBJ1-5
size: once
DNA: TGTGCCAGCAGTGAATACGTGACAGGACCGAATCAGCCCCAGCATTTT
CDR3: CASSEYVTGPNQPQHF

D: TRBD1
V: TRBV2
J: TRBJ2-7
size: .
DNA: TGTGCCAGCAGTTCACTCGACAGGGGGACCTACGAGCAGTACTTC
CDR3: CASSSLDRGTYEQYF

D: .
V: TRBV5-1
J: TRBJ2-3
size: .
DNA: TGCGCCAGCAGCTTAGGGACGCTCGGCCCAGATACGCAGTATTTT
CDR3: CASSLGTLGPDTQYF

D: .
V: TRBV6-2/TRBV6-3
J: TRBJ2-7
size: .
DNA: TGTGCCAGCAGTTTCGGAGACAGTTTCCAAACCGGCCCCTACGAGCAGTACTTC
CDR3: CASSFGDSFQTGPYEQYF